This T cell receptor (beta chain) was recorded in a study of T-cell reconstitution after alpha-beta-depleted transplantation in children. The table lists this clonotype with a count of one. The CDR3 length is 18 residues. Trimming cost V 1 base and J 2 bases; bases outside gene matches: 6. Germline lookup yields CDR1 SGHVS and CDR2 FNYEAQ. Unique molecular identifiers were incorporated during preparation of the TCRbeta library. Via MiXCR, TCRdb re-called the PCR reads, giving one row per CDR3 protein. The sample consists of 700,000 to 950,000 distinct CDR3 sequences, roughly 15% of them appearing once.

This receptor was taken from a male patient between 5 and 17 years old who had a stem cell transplant for acute lymphoblastic leukemia, so the T cells may come from the graft donor. The rearrangement uses TRBV7-6 and TRBJ1-4; TRBD1 aligns across 11 bases. The sequencing used PBMCs, mostly from graft donor cells, collected 360 days after TCRalphabeta/CD19-depleted stem cell transplant. Here the CDR3 reads CASSLVGTGGGTNEKLFF. CDR3 nucleotides: TGTGCCAGCAGCTTAGTTGGGACAGGGGGTGGCACTAATGAAAAACTGTTTTTT.